This TCR beta chain was retrieved from a study of control samples from healthy donors and cancer patients (dated by TCRdb to 2018 to 2021). On this clone itself: Its specific antigen is unknown. No base quality values were provided; no much bigger clone lies one nucleotide off.

The cysteine opens and the phenylalanine closes a CDR3 of 12 amino acids. The only DNA kept is the CDR3, 36 bases in frame from the first base. Looking up the germline V gene yields CDR1 MDHEN and CDR2 SYDVKM. V and J lose 4 bases and 6 bases, and a span of 10 bases separates them. The library was produced with the immunoSEQ multiplex PCR assay. This immuneACCESS table, as held by TCRdb, lists in-frame sequences with V and J called but not all clones. Of the missing ones, under half trace to an unresolved V gene in checked studies; the others have no known cause. This sample is represented by fewer than 65,000 clones; about nine tenths of them were singletons. The ten largest clonotypes hold roughly 1.5% of the sample.

The chain is encoded by TRBV28 joined to TRBJ2-7; the D gene is not confidently resolved. The source of this sequence is a man in his forties or fifties with colorectal cancer. Sample: PBMCs. The CDR3 amino acid sequence is: CASSSRMGEQYF. In nucleotides, the sequence is TGTGCCAGCAGTTCTAGGATGGGCGAGCAGTACTTC.